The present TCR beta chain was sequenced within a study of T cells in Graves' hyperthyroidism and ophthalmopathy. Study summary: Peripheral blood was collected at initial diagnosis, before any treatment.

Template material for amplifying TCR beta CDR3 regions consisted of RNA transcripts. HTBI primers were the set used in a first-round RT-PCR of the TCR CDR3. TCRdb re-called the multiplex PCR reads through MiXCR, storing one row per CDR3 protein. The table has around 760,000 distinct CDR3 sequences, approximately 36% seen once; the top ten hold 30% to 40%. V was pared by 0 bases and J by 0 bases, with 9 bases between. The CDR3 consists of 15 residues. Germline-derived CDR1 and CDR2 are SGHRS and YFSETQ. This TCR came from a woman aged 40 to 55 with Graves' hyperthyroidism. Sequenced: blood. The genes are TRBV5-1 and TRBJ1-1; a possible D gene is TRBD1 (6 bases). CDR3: CASSLAGTMNTEAFF. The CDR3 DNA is TGCGCCAGCAGCTTGGCTGGGACAATGAACACTGAAGCTTTCTTT.